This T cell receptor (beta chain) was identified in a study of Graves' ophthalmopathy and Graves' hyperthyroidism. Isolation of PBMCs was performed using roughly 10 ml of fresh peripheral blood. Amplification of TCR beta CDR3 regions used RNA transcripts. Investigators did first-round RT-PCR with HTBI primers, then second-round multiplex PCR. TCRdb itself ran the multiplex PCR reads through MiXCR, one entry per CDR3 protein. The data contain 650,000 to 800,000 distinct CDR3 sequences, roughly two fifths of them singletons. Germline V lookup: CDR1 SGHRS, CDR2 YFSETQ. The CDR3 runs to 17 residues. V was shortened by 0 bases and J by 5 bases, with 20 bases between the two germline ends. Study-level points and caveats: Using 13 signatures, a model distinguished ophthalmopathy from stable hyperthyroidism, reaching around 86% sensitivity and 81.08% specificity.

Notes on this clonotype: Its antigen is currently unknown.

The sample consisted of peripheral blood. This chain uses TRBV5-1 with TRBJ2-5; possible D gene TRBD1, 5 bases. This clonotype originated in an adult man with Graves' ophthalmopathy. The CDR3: CASSLGQPYEQDETQYF. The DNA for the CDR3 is TGCGCCAGCAGCTTGGGACAGCCCTACGAGCAGGACGAGACCCAGTACTTC.